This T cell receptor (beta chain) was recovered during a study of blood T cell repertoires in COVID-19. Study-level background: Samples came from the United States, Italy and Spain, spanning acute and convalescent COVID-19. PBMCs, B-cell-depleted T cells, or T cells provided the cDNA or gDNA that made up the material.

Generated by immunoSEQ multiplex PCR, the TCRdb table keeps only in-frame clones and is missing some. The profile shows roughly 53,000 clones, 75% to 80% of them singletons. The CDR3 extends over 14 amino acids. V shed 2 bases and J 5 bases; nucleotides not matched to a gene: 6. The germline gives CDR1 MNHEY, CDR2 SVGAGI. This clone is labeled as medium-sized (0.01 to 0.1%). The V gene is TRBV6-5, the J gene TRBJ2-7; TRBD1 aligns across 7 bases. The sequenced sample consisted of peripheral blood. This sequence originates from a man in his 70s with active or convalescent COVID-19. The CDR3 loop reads CASSYGQGVNEQYF. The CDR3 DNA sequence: TGTGCCAGCAGTTACGGGCAGGGGGTGAACGAGCAGTACTTC.